This T cell receptor beta chain was identified in a study of radiotherapy plus CTLA-4 blockade in lung cancer. In the study overall: Disease control was present in roughly 30% of patients, and objective responses in around 18%.

Some clones are missing from TCRdb's copy, which holds only in-frame ones; the method was immunoSEQ multiplex PCR. The data show approximately 40,000 clones, approximately 86% seen once. Germline values: CDR1 SNHLY, CDR2 FYNNEI. Deletions cut 5 bases from V and 3 bases from J, with 8 bases between. The length of the CDR3 is 13 residues. This chain connects TRBV2 to TRBJ1-3, with D unclear. Sequenced material: peripheral blood, taken from a patient treated with radiotherapy plus ipilimumab. The TCR was taken from a human donor with non-small cell lung cancer whose response to radiotherapy plus ipilimumab could not be evaluated. The CDR3: CASSKGGGNTIYF. Here the CDR3 DNA reads TGTGCCAGCAGTAAAGGCGGTGGAAACACCATATATTTT.